These 9 T cell receptor beta chains share one sample of origin, sequenced in a study of blood T cell repertoires in COVID-19. TCRdb's copy holds only in-frame clones and misses some; the assay was immunoSEQ multiplex PCR. Of about 380,000 clones in the sample, 88% are singletons; the top ten hold more than 1%. The sequenced sample consisted of PBMCs or T cells enriched from blood (not recorded which). These receptors were collected from a woman younger than 35 who had recovered from COVID-19.

This clone was seen a single time. The V gene is TRBV10-3, the J gene TRBJ1-2; D ambiguous. Germline V CDR1 and CDR2: ENHRY, SYGVKD. The CDR3 is made up of 12 amino acids. The germline V and J ends were trimmed by 4 bases and 10 bases, with 13 bases remaining between them. CDR3 residues: CAISGREGAYTF. In nucleotides, the CDR3 is TGTGCCATCAGTGGCCGGGAGGGAGCCTACACCTTC.

V usage is TRBV5-1 and J usage is TRBJ2-2; 7 bases are shared with TRBD1. Germline V gene data show CDR1 as SGHRS and CDR2 as YFSETQ. J was trimmed by 7 bases and V by 1 base; bases with no gene match: 13. The CDR3 runs to 17 residues. CDR3 coding DNA: TGCGCCAGCAGCTTGCCAACCGACAGGGACGGACTCGGGGAGCTGTTTTTT. It codes for CASSLPTDRDGLGELFF.

This clone has only one observation. The V call is TRBV9, the J call TRBJ1-5; 7 nucleotides match TRBD1. Germline CDR1 and CDR2: SGDLS and YYNGEE. The trim removed 4 bases at V and 4 bases at J, leaving 5 bases unmatched. This CDR3 spans 14 amino acids. CDR3 coding DNA: TGTGCCAGCAGCTCAGAGACAGGGAATCAGCCCCAGCATTTT. Protein product: CASSSETGNQPQHF.

This chain connects TRBV6-5 to TRBJ2-7; TRBD2 matches at 8 bases. Trimming cost V 6 bases and J 5 bases; bases outside gene matches: 6. Per the germline V gene, CDR1 is MNHEY and CDR2 is SVGAGI. CDR3 size: 13 residues. CDR3 loop: CASSRGGLDEQYF. DNA of the CDR3: TGTGCCAGCAGCCGGGGGGGGCTCGACGAGCAGTACTTC.

The chain is built from TRBV11-2 and TRBJ2-7, with 8 bases matching TRBD1. CDR3 length: 14 residues. Trimming removed 3 bases from V and 1 base from J; junction bases left unmatched: 2. Per germline, CDR1 SGHAT and CDR2 FQNNGV. The DNA of the CDR3 is TGTGCCAGCAGCTTTGGGACAGGTTCCTACGAGCAGTACTTC. This encodes CASSFGTGSYEQYF.

The rearrangement links TRBV4-3 to TRBJ1-1; D is perhaps TRBD1 (5 bases). The CDR3 is made up of 13 amino acids. The germline V and J ends were trimmed by 4 bases and 7 bases, with 13 bases remaining between them. Germline V gives CDR1 LGHNA, CDR2 YSLEER. The CDR3 DNA reads as TGCGCCAGCAGCCCCAGGGTGGCCCTTGAAGCTTTCTTT. This codes for CASSPRVALEAFF.

This chain connects TRBV7-8 to TRBJ1-4, with unresolved D. The V end lost 4 bases, the J end lost 7 bases, and 19 bases lay between the germline ends. Per the germline V gene, CDR1 is SGHVS and CDR2 is FQNEAQ. The CDR3 sequence is 16 residues long. CDR3 DNA: TGTGCCAGCAGCTCCACCATTGGCGGGGTGGGTGAAAAACTGTTTTTT. It codes for CASSSTIGGVGEKLFF.

The chain employs TRBV6-5 and TRBJ2-7, with 11 bases aligning to TRBD2. Germline V CDR1 and CDR2: MNHEY, SVGAGI. V lost 6 bases, J lost 0 bases, and 4 bases stayed unmatched. CDR3 length: 15 residues. This chain's CDR3 is CASRFLAGGSYEQYF. CDR3 nucleotide sequence: TGTGCCAGCAGATTTCTAGCGGGAGGCTCCTACGAGCAGTACTTC.

The chain employs TRBV19 and TRBJ2-7, with 7 bases that match TRBD2. This CDR3 comprises 14 residues. From germline, CDR1 is LNHDA and CDR2 SQIVND (reference sequence). Losses at the gene ends were 4 bases for V and 3 bases for J; bases not matched to a gene: 6. DNA for the CDR3: TGTGCCAGTAGTAGGAGGCAGCGGGACTACGAGCAGTACTTC. This sequence encodes CASSRRQRDYEQYF.